Shown below are 18 T cell receptor beta chains from a single sample sequenced in a study of T cells in Graves' hyperthyroidism and ophthalmopathy. Amplified regions were TCR beta CDR3 sequences from RNA transcripts. The HTBI primer set served for first-round RT-PCR of the TCR CDR3. TCRdb itself ran the multiplex PCR reads through MiXCR, one entry per CDR3 protein. The sample holds roughly 380,000 distinct CDR3 sequences, about 15% seen once. Sequencing was performed on blood. These receptors all stem from an older woman with Graves' hyperthyroidism.

This chain joins TRBV5-4 and TRBJ1-1; possibly TRBD1 for D (5 bases). Between the trimmed V and J ends, which lost 4 bases and 8 bases, there was a span of 18 bases. Germline V gives CDR1 SGHNT, CDR2 YYREEE (reference sequence). CDR3 length equals 14 residues. The DNA of the CDR3 is TGTGCCAGCAGCCTGAGGTTCGGGACTGCCGAAGCTTTCTTT. Translated: CASSLRFGTAEAFF.

In regard to this clonotype: This may come from a read error, since a much larger clone is one base off. This chain joins TRBV7-9 and TRBJ2-1; D unclear. The end of the DNA fits TRBJ2-7 better, so the J call may be wrong. Germline-derived CDR1 and CDR2 are SEHNR and FQNEAQ (reference sequence). This CDR3 is 12 amino acids long. The CDR3 bases are TGTGCCAGCAGTAGGACCAACAATGAGCAGTACTTC. Translation gives CASSRTNNEQYF.

Only a few counts were recorded for this clonotype. The chain carries TRBV20-1 and TRBJ2-1, with TRBD2 identical over 10 bases. Germline V lookup: CDR1 DFQATT, CDR2 SNEGSKA (reference sequence). The CDR3 has 16 amino acids. The V gene end was trimmed by 7 bases and the J gene end by 0 bases; junction bases not matched to a gene: 9. CDR3 coding DNA: TGCAGTGTCACCCTCCTAGCGGGAGCCTCCTACAATGAGCAGTTCTTC. Protein sequence: CSVTLLAGASYNEQFF.

This clonotype was recorded at least ten times. This chain joins TRBV12-3 or TRBV12-4 and TRBJ2-1; 8 bases align to TRBD1. The CDR3 totals 14 residues. V lost 10 bases and J lost 4; bases outside the gene matches: 9. CDR3 in amino acids: CATLSGQGYNEQFF. The CDR3 region has the DNA TGTGCCACCCTTAGTGGACAGGGATACAATGAGCAGTTCTTC.

Concerning this clonotype: A much more abundant neighbour one base away suggests this may be a read error. This chain connects TRBV20-1 to TRBJ2-1, with D maybe TRBD2 (5 bases). The CDR3 totals 15 residues. Germline CDR1 DFQATT, CDR2 SNEGSKA (reference sequence). The CDR3 bases are TGCAGTGCTAGGCGCCGACCAGAGGGCTACAATGAGCAGTCCTTC. The encoded protein is CSARRRPEGYNEQSF.

This clonotype has at least ten counts. The chain is built from TRBV4-1 and TRBJ2-7, with 10 bases fitting TRBD1. The CDR3 contains 16 residues. V shed 0 bases, J shed 7 bases, and the junction held 9 bases outside the gene matches. Germline-derived CDR1 and CDR2 are MGHRA and YSYEKL. CDR3 bases: TGCGCCAGCAGCCAAGATTGGCGACAGGGGGCTGGTGAGCAGTACTTC. It encodes CASSQDWRQGAGEQYF.

This clonotype was seen ten or more times. CDR3 residues: CASSTGQGARNEQFF. The DNA for the CDR3 is TGTGCCAGCAGTACCGGACAGGGGGCGCGTAATGAGCAGTTCTTC. This chain links TRBV2 with TRBJ2-1; TRBD1 agrees at 11 bases. The CDR3 runs 15 residues. V lost 5 bases and J lost 7; bases outside the gene matches: 7. Germline CDR1 reads SNHLY; CDR2 reads FYNNEI. The variable domain in full, completed from reference TRBV2 and TRBJ2-1, reads EPEVTQTPSHQVTQMGQEVILRCVPISNHLYFYWYRQILGQKVEFLVSFYNNEISEKSEIFDDQFSVERPDGSNFTLKIRSTKLEDSAMYFCASSTGQGARNEQFFGPGTRLTVL.

This clonotype was seen many times. The V call is TRBV9, the J call TRBJ2-3; D is perhaps TRBD2 (5 bases). Germline-derived CDR1 and CDR2 are SGDLS and YYNGEE. V dropped 0 bases and J dropped 0 bases, with 5 bases sitting between them. The CDR3 is made up of 14 amino acids. For the CDR3, the DNA is TGTGCCAGCAGCGTAGGAGGGAGCACAGATACGCAGTATTTT. Protein: CASSVGGSTDTQYF.

The chain recombines TRBV7-9 with TRBJ2-4; 7 nucleotides match TRBD2. CDR1 is SEHNR and CDR2 is FQNEAQ in the germline V gene (reference sequence). Losses at the gene ends were 3 bases for V and 4 bases for J; bases not matched to a gene: 6. This CDR3 has 15 amino acids. CDR3 sequence (DNA): TGTGCCAGCAGCTTCTGGGAGGGCGGGAAAAACATTCAGTACTTC. This encodes CASSFWEGGKNIQYF.

This sequence joins TRBV5-6 and TRBJ1-1, with D tentatively TRBD1 (6 bases). V lost 6 bases to trimming and J lost 7 bases, with 16 bases between them. The CDR3 is 13 amino acids. Per the germline V gene, CDR1 is SGHDT and CDR2 is YYEEEE. CDR3 protein: CASILIRGGEAFF. In DNA form, the CDR3 reads TGTGCCAGCATCCTTATACGAGGGGGTGAAGCTTTCTTT.

The chain carries TRBV27 and TRBJ2-5; 7 positions match TRBD1. This CDR3 is built from 12 residues. Germline V gives CDR1 MNHEY, CDR2 SMNVEV (reference sequence). The trim removed 7 bases at V and 5 bases at J, leaving 4 bases unmatched. The CDR3 sequence is CASKTGAETQYF. The CDR3 coding sequence is TGTGCCAGCAAAACAGGGGCGGAGACCCAGTACTTC.

This clonotype was observed at least ten times. This CDR3 reads CSFFFTADEQYF. The CDR3 coding sequence is TGCAGCTTCTTTTTCACAGCAGACGAGCAGTACTTC. The chain has TRBV29-1 and TRBJ2-7; D uncertain. The germline gives CDR1 SQVTM, CDR2 ANQGSEA. The CDR3 contains 12 residues. Between the trimmed V and J ends, which lost 8 bases and 5 bases, there was a span of 16 bases.

This clonotype has a count of ten or more. The CDR3 region has the DNA TGTGCCAGCAGCCCAACAGGGGGTGAGCAGTTCTTC. Its translation is CASSPTGGEQFF. The rearrangement joins TRBV7-6 to TRBJ2-1, with 8 bases aligning to TRBD1. Trimming at V came to 5 bases and at J to 9 bases, leaving 3 bases not matched to a gene. Germline V gene lookup returns CDR1 SGHVS and CDR2 FNYEAQ. This CDR3 contains 12 residues. Combining the CDR3 with reference TRBV7-6 and TRBJ2-1 gives the whole variable domain GAGVSQSPRYKVTKRGQDVALRCDPISGHVSLYWYRQALGQGPEFLTYFNYEAQQDKSGLPNDRFSAERPEGSISTLTIQRTEQRDSAMYRCASSPTGGEQFFGPGTRLTVL.

The chain couples TRBV29-1 to TRBJ1-1; possible D gene TRBD1, 6 bases. This CDR3 comprises 13 residues. V lost 6 bases and J 4 bases, leaving 15 bases between the germline ends. CDR1 SQVTM and CDR2 ANQGSEA come from the germline V gene. The CDR3 loop is CSVARGGSTEAFF. CDR3 DNA sequence: TGCAGCGTGGCCAGGGGAGGGAGCACTGAAGCTTTCTTT.

This clonotype was recorded a few times. The chain links TRBV11-2 to TRBJ1-6, with a possible D match to TRBD1 (5 bases). Between the trimmed V and J ends, which lost 1 base and 9 bases, there was a span of 10 bases. The germline V gene encodes CDR1 SGHAT and CDR2 FQNNGV. This CDR3 region has 14 residues. The CDR3 DNA is TGTGCCAGCAGCTTAGTGGCAGGGACTTCACCCCTCCACTTT. The encoded protein is CASSLVAGTSPLHF.

The rearrangement uses TRBV6-5 and TRBJ1-2; no reliable D call. Germline V lookup: CDR1 MNHEY, CDR2 SVGAGI. The CDR3 runs to 16 residues. Between the trimmed V and J ends, which lost 4 bases and 0 bases, there was a span of 15 bases. The CDR3 reads CASSSLSAAANYGYTF. The CDR3 bases are TGTGCCAGCAGTTCTCTTTCGGCGGCCGCTAACTATGGCTACACCTTC.

The V call is TRBV19, the J call TRBJ1-2, with 7 positions matching TRBD1. CDR3 length: 15 residues. CDR1 is LNHDA and CDR2 is SQIVND in the germline V gene (reference sequence). V dropped 0 bases and J dropped 4; count of bases not matched to a gene: 5. The CDR3 loop is CASSIDGTVSYGYTF. CDR3 DNA: TGTGCCAGTAGTATAGACGGGACAGTCAGCTATGGCTACACCTTC.

In this sample, this clonotype turned up many times. The chain links TRBV3-1 to TRBJ1-1; TRBD1 is a possible D gene (6 bases). CDR3 length equals 13 residues. V gave up 4 bases and J gave up 1 base, with 7 bases separating them. Germline V CDR1 and CDR2: LGHDT, YNNKEL (reference sequence). CDR3 sequence reads: CASSLTGNTEAFF. CDR3 DNA sequence: TGTGCCAGCAGCCTGACAGGGAACACTGAAGCTTTCTTT.